This T cell receptor (beta chain) was recorded in a study of response to subunit inactivated influenza vaccine. This CDR3 has 14 amino acids. The V gene's germline CDR1 is GTSNPN and CDR2 SVGIG (reference sequence). With 0 bases removed from V and 8 bases from J, the gap between germline ends came to 11 bases. TCRdb fed the RT-PCR reads into MiXCR, producing one record per CDR3 protein. The sample includes just over 300,000 distinct CDR3 sequences, just over 20% seen only once; the top ten take 10% to 13%. This receptor was taken from a man in his fifties or sixties who received an inactivated influenza vaccine. The source material was PBMCs from blood, sampled 21 months after vaccination. The chain carries TRBV30 and TRBJ1-6, with a weak D call TRBD1 (6 bases). This CDR3 is CAWSVLGGDSPLHF. The CDR3 DNA sequence: TGTGCCTGGAGTGTATTAGGGGGGGATTCACCCCTCCACTTT.